The 26 T cell receptor beta chains below come from one sample, sequenced in a study of shared clonotypes between healthy human individuals. This table comes from immunoSEQ multiplex PCR, and its TCRdb copy is limited to in-frame clones, with some not included. The sample includes some 2.1 million clones, 95% of them seen just once. Material: naive CD4+ T cells sorted from blood. Subset noted: CD45RA+ positively selected. The receptors derive from a man aged 18 to 35 in good health.

V gene TRBV5-8 combines with J gene TRBJ1-2, with D maybe TRBD1 (6 bases). V lost 2 bases, J lost 5 bases, and 16 bases lay in between. The CDR3 sequence is 15 residues long. The germline V gene has CDR1 SGHTS and CDR2 YDEGEE. The CDR3, as DNA: TGTGCCAGCAGCTTTGTCGCAGGGGCGACGTATGGCTACACCTTC. Its translation is CASSFVAGATYGYTF.

The rearrangement links TRBV5-4 to TRBJ1-2, with 8 bases that match TRBD1. Germline assignment: CDR1 SGHNT and CDR2 YYREEE (reference sequence). The length of the CDR3 is 14 residues. The J segment lost 4 bases and the V segment lost 0 bases, leaving 2 bases of the junction unmatched. The CDR3 bases are TGTGCCAGCAGCTTGGACGGGACAGGCTATGGCTACACCTTC. Amino acid sequence: CASSLDGTGYGYTF.

In regard to this clone: Other nucleotide sequences from this sample produce the same CDR3. The genes are TRBV7-2 and TRBJ1-2; 9 bases are a match to TRBD1. Germline lookup yields CDR1 SGHTA and CDR2 FQGNSA. V dropped 5 bases and J dropped 8; count of bases not matched to a gene: 6. CDR3 length: 13 amino acids. This CDR3 is CASSLGQGGGYTF. The CDR3 bases are TGTGCCAGCAGCCTGGGACAGGGAGGCGGCTACACCTTC.

This clone was recorded once. This sequence joins TRBV2 and TRBJ2-7; 8 bases are a match to TRBD1. The V and J ends lost 2 bases and 6 bases, in that order; junction bases with no gene match: 6. The CDR3 sequence is 14 residues long. Looked up from germline, CDR1 is SNHLY and CDR2 is FYNNEI. In DNA, the CDR3 is TGTGCCAGCAGTGAACGGGGACAGGTTCGCGAGCAGTACTTC. This translates into CASSERGQVREQYF.

The V and J genes are TRBV4-1 and TRBJ2-5; 10 bases fit TRBD1. J gave up 4 bases and V 0 bases, and 8 bases lay outside the gene matches. The CDR3 loop spans 17 amino acids. The germline gives CDR1 MGHRA, CDR2 YSYEKL. CDR3 DNA: TGCGCCAGCAGCCAAGAAGCCCCCGGACAGGGGGGAGAGACCCAGTACTTC. Its translation is CASSQEAPGQGGETQYF.

V gene TRBV9 combines with J gene TRBJ2-2; 7 bases align to TRBD1. This CDR3 spans 16 amino acids. Trimming took 3 bases from V and 0 from J; bases not matched to a gene: 5. Germline V lookup: CDR1 SGDLS, CDR2 YYNGEE. The CDR3 sequence: CASSAPGQTNTGELFF. The CDR3 DNA reads TGTGCCAGCAGCGCACCGGGACAGACGAACACCGGGGAGCTGTTTTTT.

In DNA, the CDR3 is TGTGCCAGCAGCTTACAGGGGGGCCAAGAGACCCAGTACTTC. Protein sequence: CASSLQGGQETQYF. The chain has TRBV7-2 and TRBJ2-5; D is perhaps TRBD1 (7 bases). The germline V and J ends were trimmed by 2 bases and 1 base, with 8 bases remaining between them. The CDR3 runs to 14 residues. Germline lookup yields CDR1 SGHTA and CDR2 FQGNSA.

This clone was observed at least ten times. Mismatch with germline at one junction end may stem from a read error. The gene calls are TRBV7-2 and TRBJ1-6; D not resolved. The CDR3 is made up of 15 amino acids. The germline gives CDR1 SGHTA, CDR2 FQGNSA. The DNA for the CDR3 is TGTGCCACCAGCGTCAGGAGCTCCTATAATTCACCCCTCCACTTT. This translates into CATSVRSSYNSPLHF.

This CDR3 is CASTRGAGSYEQYF. CDR3 nucleotide sequence: TGTGCCAGCACACGGGGGGCCGGAAGCTACGAGCAGTACTTC. This chain uses TRBV19 with TRBJ2-7, with D tentatively TRBD2 (7 bases). Germline V CDR1 and CDR2: LNHDA, SQIVND (reference sequence). V was pared by 9 bases and J by 3 bases, with 18 bases between. This CDR3 has 14 amino acids.

V and J are TRBV9 and TRBJ1-1; the D is unclear. Trimming took off 3 bases at V and 0 bases at J, with 9 bases between the two ends. This CDR3 is 14 amino acids long. Germline values: CDR1 SGDLS, CDR2 YYNGEE. CDR3 nucleotides: TGTGCCAGCAGCGCCCCGGTGGTGAACACTGAAGCTTTCTTT. Protein product: CASSAPVVNTEAFF.

V usage is TRBV1 and J usage is TRBJ2-7; TRBD2 was called by the table and not checked on the DNA. TRBV1 is described as a pseudogene. CDR3 length equals 13 residues. The CDR3 nucleotides read TGCACCAGCAGCCGCGGGGGGAAGAACGAGCAGTACTTC. Its protein is CTSSRGGKNEQYF.

The rearrangement joins TRBV18 to TRBJ1-6; TRBD1 matches at 7 bases. The CDR3 runs to 14 residues. Germline V gives CDR1 KGHSH, CDR2 LQKENI. Germline trimming cut 2 bases from V and 8 bases from J; bases unmatched to any gene: 3. In nucleotides, the CDR3 is TGTGCCAGCTCACCAAAGGGGGCGGATTCACCCCTCCACTTT. Translation gives CASSPKGADSPLHF.

The chain couples TRBV4-3 to TRBJ2-3; D gene uncertain. The CDR3 has 14 amino acids. V lost 1 base, J lost 3 bases, and 8 bases lay in between. Germline V gives CDR1 LGHNA, CDR2 YSLEER. CDR3 residues: CASSQGEETDTQYF. As DNA, the CDR3 is TGCGCCAGCAGCCAAGGAGAGGAGACAGATACGCAGTATTTT.

V is TRBV5-1 and J is TRBJ1-4; maybe TRBD1 (6 bases). Germline V gene data show CDR1 as SGHRS and CDR2 as YFSETQ. This CDR3 comprises 15 residues. V was pared by 7 bases and J by 7 bases, with 20 bases between. CDR3 amino acids: CASQPGGGQIEKLFF. For the CDR3, the DNA is TGCGCCAGCCAGCCGGGGGGCGGGCAGATTGAAAAACTGTTTTTT.

The V call is TRBV6-5, the J call TRBJ2-3; D is uncertain. Trimming removed 3 bases at V and 4 bases at J, with 11 bases between. There are 14 residues in the CDR3. Looked up from germline, CDR1 is MNHEY and CDR2 is SVGAGI. CDR3 residues: CASSYWVGADTQYF. The CDR3 coding sequence is TGTGCCAGCAGTTATTGGGTTGGGGCAGATACGCAGTATTTT.

On this clone itself: The same CDR3 is also encoded by other DNA sequences in this sample. The genes are TRBV5-1 and TRBJ1-1; unclear D gene. The V end was cut by 5 bases, the J end by 5 bases, with 22 bases between. CDR1 and CDR2 from the germline V gene are SGHRS and YFSETQ. The CDR3 spans 16 residues. Here the CDR3 DNA reads TGCGCCAGCAGACAAGGAAGCCGAGATTACCGTACTGAAGCTTTCTTT. It codes for CASRQGSRDYRTEAFF.

The J gene is TRBJ1-2, the V gene TRBV9, with D possibly TRBD1 on 6 matching bases. The CDR3 has 17 amino acids. CDR1 and CDR2 from the germline V gene are SGDLS and YYNGEE. The V end lost 4 bases, the J end lost 4 bases, and 23 bases lay between the germline ends. This chain's CDR3 is CASSPSGGMGAGYGYTF. As DNA, the CDR3 is TGTGCCAGCAGCCCCAGCGGCGGCATGGGGGCAGGCTATGGCTACACCTTC.

The V gene is TRBV6-4, the J gene TRBJ1-6; weak D call: TRBD1 (5 bases). The CDR3 runs 18 residues. Germline V gives CDR1 MRHNA, CDR2 SNTAGT. Trimming shortened V by 4 bases and J by 1 base, and 17 bases separated the two germline ends. The CDR3 nucleotides are TGTGCCAGCAGTGGCTGCGGCAGGGAATCATCCTATAATTCACCCCTCCACTTT. This translates into CASSGCGRESSYNSPLHF.

V gene TRBV7-2 combines with J gene TRBJ2-1; 9 bases fit TRBD2. CDR1 and CDR2 from the germline V gene are SGHTA and FQGNSA. Germline trimming cut 5 bases from V and 4 bases from J; bases unmatched to any gene: 6. The CDR3 has 15 amino acids. DNA of the CDR3: TGTGCCAGCAGCCAACAAGCGGGGGGTTACAATGAGCAGTTCTTC. Translating gives CASSQQAGGYNEQFF.

The V and J genes are TRBV2 and TRBJ2-3; TRBD2 aligns across 11 bases. V trimming: 5 bases; J trimming: 1 base; junction bases outside the gene matches: 5. CDR3 size: 16 residues. CDR1 is SNHLY, CDR2 FYNNEI, per germline. CDR3 sequence: CASSILAGVGTDTQYF. DNA for the CDR3: TGTGCCAGCAGTATACTAGCGGGAGTCGGCACAGATACGCAGTATTTT.

This clone was picked up one time. The chain recombines TRBV25-1 with TRBJ2-2; D is unclear. V lost 4 bases and J lost 6, with 3 bases in between. The germline V gene has CDR1 MGHDK and CDR2 SYGVNS. This CDR3 region has 11 residues. As DNA, the CDR3 is TGTGCCAGCAGTGCAGCCGGGGAGCTGTTTTTT. Protein product: CASSAAGELFF.

This chain uses TRBV7-9 with TRBJ2-5, with D possibly TRBD2 on 5 matching bases. Germline-derived CDR1 and CDR2 are SEHNR and FQNEAQ (reference sequence). V was shortened by 5 bases and J by 4 bases, with 11 bases between the two germline ends. This CDR3 spans 13 amino acids. This chain's CDR3 is CASSLQAGETQYF. The CDR3 nucleotides are TGTGCCAGCAGCCTCCAGGCGGGAGAGACCCAGTACTTC.

The chain recombines TRBV5-4 with TRBJ2-6; no clear D. V was clipped by 0 bases and J by 2 bases, with 9 bases between them. The CDR3 has 16 amino acids. Germline CDR1 is SGHNT and CDR2 is YYREEE (reference sequence). This chain's CDR3 is CASSLAGGAGANVLTF. The CDR3 DNA reads TGTGCCAGCAGCTTGGCCGGTGGCGCTGGGGCCAACGTCCTGACTTTC.

The CDR3 region is CASMRDRVYEQYF. The DNA of the CDR3 is TGTGCCAGCATGCGGGACAGGGTCTACGAGCAGTACTTC. This chain connects TRBV28 to TRBJ2-7; 9 bases map to TRBD1. Losses at the gene ends were 7 bases for V and 3 bases for J; bases not matched to a gene: 4. CDR1 is MDHEN and CDR2 is SYDVKM in the germline V gene. The CDR3 is 13 amino acids.

The chain combines TRBV7-9 with TRBJ2-3; 7 bases line up with TRBD1. The CDR3 loop spans 14 amino acids. Trimming at V came to 5 bases and at J to 2 bases, leaving 4 bases not matched to a gene. The germline V gene has CDR1 SEHNR and CDR2 FQNEAQ (reference sequence). CDR3 region: CASSRGQDTDTQYF. DNA of the CDR3: TGTGCCAGCAGCCGCGGACAGGACACAGATACGCAGTATTTT.

The chain recombines TRBV2 with TRBJ1-2; D is ambiguous. The CDR3 runs 14 residues. CDR1 and CDR2 (germline): SNHLY, FYNNEI. Trimming stripped 5 bases from V and 1 base from J, with 11 bases between. The CDR3 sequence: CASSLGDINYGYTF. CDR3 in DNA: TGTGCCAGCAGTCTTGGTGATATTAACTATGGCTACACCTTC.